The 21 T cell receptor beta chains in this list originate from one sample, sequenced in a study of T cells in women clearing cervical HPV infection. Measured with immunoSEQ multiplex PCR; TCRdb has only the in-frame clones, and not every one. Its listing shows about 19,000 clones. Sequenced: blood buffy coat. Receptor source: a woman between 18 and 70 years old with a cervical HPV16 infection that either progressed to CIN3+ or cleared (not recorded which).

A note on this clone: The missing CDR3 end, 3 residues past where the read stops, is filled in from the germline J gene. This chain connects TRBV5-1 to TRBJ2-5; no firm D call. The CDR3 totals 13 residues. The germline V gene has CDR1 SGHRS and CDR2 YFSETQ. V was pared by 5 bases and J by 5 bases, with 13 bases between. CDR3 sequence reads: CASSVQTRETQYF. The DNA read from the CDR3 is TGCGCCAGCAGTGTCCAAACCAGGGAGACC. Full variable domain (missing parts from reference TRBV5-1 and TRBJ2-5): KAGVTQTPRYLIKTRGQQVTLSCSPISGHRSVSWYQQTPGQGLQFLFEYFSETQRNKGNFPGRFSGRQFSNSRSEMNVSTLELGDSALYLCASSVQTRETQYFGPGTRLLVL.

As regards this clone: The CDR3 is cut off 3 residues early in the read; its end comes from the germline J gene. V and J are TRBV20-1 and TRBJ2-3; TRBD2 is a possible D gene (6 bases). Germline CDR1 is DFQATT and CDR2 is SNEGSKA (reference sequence). The CDR3 is 15 residues long. The CDR3 DNA, read in part, is TGCAGTGCTAGAGATGAGAGTGCGGGGTTAGAGACG. Translating gives CSARDESAGLET. From start to end, the CDR3 is CSARDESAGLETQYF.

To note about this clone: With the read ending 3 residues before the CDR3 end, the germline J gene is used to fill in that end. This rearrangement joins TRBV2 to TRBJ2-5; a possible D gene is TRBD2 (6 bases). CDR1 and CDR2 from the germline V gene are SNHLY and FYNNEI. The CDR3 has 13 residues. Trimming took off 6 bases at V and 2 bases at J, with 10 bases between the two ends. CDR3 DNA, as far as it was read: TGTGCCAGCAGCCCAGGGACTCAAGAGACC. It is translated as CASSPGTQET. The entire CDR3 sequence reads CASSPGTQETQYF.

About this clone itself: An end of the junction differs from the germline gene, which may be a read error. The CDR3 end lies 3 residues beyond the end of the read and is filled in from the germline J gene. V gene TRBV7-7 combines with J gene TRBJ2-5; TRBD2 matches at 11 bases. CDR1 and CDR2 from the germline V gene are SSHAT and FNYEAQ (reference sequence). The CDR3 covers 16 residues. CDR3 DNA, as far as it was read: TGTGCTAGCAGCTTAGGGACTAGCGGAGCGCAAGAGACC. This gives the protein CASSLGTSGAQET. The whole CDR3 is CASSLGTSGAQETQYF.

CDR3 residues: CASSWTGVGTDTQYF. Incomplete CDR3 DNA: TGCGCCAGCAGCTGGACAGGGGTGGGCACAGATACG. V gene TRBV5-1 combines with J gene TRBJ2-3, with 9 bases identical to TRBD1. The missing CDR3 end, 3 residues past where the read stops, is filled in from the germline J gene. Per germline, CDR1 SGHRS and CDR2 YFSETQ. Germline trimming cut 3 bases from V and 1 base from J; bases unmatched to any gene: 3. This CDR3 is built from 15 residues.

A word on this clone: The CDR3 extends 3 residues past the end of the read, so its final part is completed from the germline J gene. V gene TRBV19 combines with J gene TRBJ2-2; TRBD1 matches 7 bases. After removal of 2 bases from V and 5 bases from J, the junction contained 8 bases not matched to a gene. The germline CDR1 and CDR2 sequences are LNHDA and SQIVND (reference sequence). The CDR3 has 16 amino acids. Partial CDR3 DNA: TGTGCCAGTAGTATAAAGGGGGCTATGGGGACCGGGGAG. Residues: CASSIKGAMGTGE. The entire CDR3 protein is CASSIKGAMGTGELFF.

Remarks on this clone: Sequencing ends 3 residues short of the CDR3 end; the germline J gene provides the rest. The chain has TRBV20-1 and TRBJ2-3, with TRBD2 identical over 7 bases. In germline, CDR1 is DFQATT, CDR2 SNEGSKA (reference sequence). This CDR3 has 15 residues. V trimming: 7 bases; J trimming: 0 bases; junction bases outside the gene matches: 10. The CDR3 protein is CSGRPGGTSTDTQYF. The CDR3 bases that were read are TGCAGTGGTCGACCGGGGGGTACAAGCACAGATACG.

About this clone: The read terminates 3 residues ahead of where the CDR3 ends, so the germline J gene completes it. This chain connects TRBV6-2 or TRBV6-3 to TRBJ1-1, with no clear D. V lost 4 bases to trimming and J lost 0 bases, with 12 bases between them. The CDR3 consists of 15 residues. Germline lookup yields CDR1 MNHEY and CDR2 SVGEGT. CDR3 DNA (partial): TGTGCCAGCAGTTCCCGGGTCCCGATGAACACTGAA. It encodes CASSSRVPMNTE. The full CDR3 is CASSSRVPMNTEAFF.

The chain's CDR3 is CAWSVHGTGPAFF. The sequenced part of the CDR3 DNA is TGTGCCTGGAGTGTACATGGGACAGGCCCA. The chain carries TRBV30 and TRBJ1-1, with 8 bases matching TRBD1. The read gets to within 3 residues of the CDR3 end, and the germline J gene fills in the rest. The CDR3 runs 13 residues. Germline CDR1 GTSNPN, CDR2 SVGIG (reference sequence). The complete variable domain, with remaining parts taken from reference TRBV30 and TRBJ1-1, reads SQTIHQWPATLVQPVGSPLSLECTVEGTSNPNLYWYRQAAGRGLQLLFYSVGIGQISSEVPQNLSASRPQDRQFILSSKKLLLSDSGFYLCAWSVHGTGPAFFGQGTRLTVV.

A note on this clone: The read terminates 3 residues ahead of where the CDR3 ends, so the germline J gene completes it. This chain connects TRBV6-1 to TRBJ2-7, with D perhaps TRBD1 (6 bases). This CDR3 has 15 amino acids. Trimming removed 4 bases from V and 2 bases from J, with 15 bases in between. The germline V gene encodes CDR1 MNHNS and CDR2 SASEGT. Here the CDR3 reads CASSVMVGQTYEQYF. The CDR3 bases that were read are TGTGCCAGCAGTGTGATGGTTGGACAGACCTACGAG.

For this clone: Read data end 3 residues before the CDR3 end; the end is taken from the germline J gene. The V gene is TRBV19, the J gene TRBJ2-3; 8 nucleotides align to TRBD2. Unmatched junction bases numbered 4, after V lost 6 bases and J lost 2 bases. The CDR3 extends over 14 amino acids. Per the germline V gene, CDR1 is LNHDA and CDR2 is SQIVND (reference sequence). The DNA read from the CDR3 is TGTGCCAGTAGGCGGGGGGTGGACACAGATACG. This encodes CASRRGVDTDT. The whole CDR3 protein reads CASRRGVDTDTQYF.

A note on this clone: The same CDR3 can be traced to other DNA sequences in this sample. CDR3 amino acids: CAWTTGVGNTIYF. The covered CDR3 bases are TGTGCCTGGACGACAGGGGTCGGAAACACC. The gene calls are TRBV30 and TRBJ1-3, with 8 bases lining up with TRBD1. The read gets to within 3 residues of the CDR3 end, and the germline J gene fills in the rest. The CDR3 extends over 13 amino acids. Germline lookup yields CDR1 GTSNPN and CDR2 SVGIG (reference sequence). V gave up 4 bases and J gave up 4 bases; unmatched junction bases: 3.

Concerning this clone: The missing CDR3 end, 3 residues past where the read stops, is filled in from the germline J gene. This chain links TRBV7-2 with TRBJ1-1; D not certain. This CDR3 contains 12 residues. V was clipped by 3 bases and J by 7 bases, with 9 bases between them. Germline V gives CDR1 SGHTA, CDR2 FQGNSA. The CDR3 is CASSLVKGEAFF. The CDR3 bases that were read are TGTGCCAGCAGCTTGGTGAAGGGTGAA.

On this clone itself: The read halts 3 residues ahead of the CDR3 end, with the missing end drawn from the germline J gene. The chain has TRBV7-9 and TRBJ2-7; D is unresolved. V lost 3 bases, J lost 4 bases, and 4 bases lay in between. The CDR3 has 11 residues. Germline CDR1 is SEHNR and CDR2 is FQNEAQ (reference sequence). CDR3: CASSFQYEQYF. The sequenced CDR3 bases are TGTGCCAGCAGCTTTCAGTACGAG.

With respect to this clone: The CDR3 extends 3 residues past the end of the read, so its final part is completed from the germline J gene. This chain connects TRBV30 to TRBJ2-3, with 8 bases matching TRBD2. V was pared by 6 bases and J by 2 bases, with 10 bases of the junction left unmatched. Germline V lookup: CDR1 GTSNPN, CDR2 SVGIG (reference sequence). The CDR3 has 15 amino acids. The DNA read from the CDR3 is TGTGCCTGCCAGAACGGGGGGGGATCCACAGATACG. It encodes CACQNGGGSTDT. The whole CDR3 protein is CACQNGGGSTDTQYF.

Remarks on this clone: The read ends 3 residues before the CDR3 terminus; that terminus is restored from the germline J gene. The gene calls are TRBV6-1 and TRBJ1-5; D remains unclear. Looked up from germline, CDR1 is MNHNS and CDR2 is SASEGT. Trimming stripped 2 bases from V and 7 bases from J, with 3 bases between. The CDR3 has 11 residues. The part of the CDR3 DNA that was read is TGTGCCAGCAGTGAAAGGCAGCCC. Its translation is CASSERQP. The full-length CDR3 reads as CASSERQPQHF.

The sequenced CDR3 bases are TGCAGTGCGTTGACAGACCCAAAA. Residues: CSALTDPK. The full-length CDR3 reads as CSALTDPKLFF. The genes are TRBV20-1 and TRBJ1-4; TRBD1 is a possible D gene (5 bases). Coverage ceases 3 residues before the CDR3 finishes, and the germline J gene fills in the end. The V end lost 6 bases, the J end lost 10 bases, and 12 bases lay between the germline ends. The CDR3 totals 11 residues. CDR1 DFQATT and CDR2 SNEGSKA come from the germline V gene (reference sequence).

Comments on this clone: The observed sequence ends 3 residues before the CDR3 terminus, with the missing tail filled in from the germline J gene. The chain recombines TRBV18 with TRBJ1-1, with D perhaps matching TRBD1 (5 bases). Germline V gives CDR1 KGHSH, CDR2 LQKENI. The CDR3 is 17 residues long. V dropped 1 base and J dropped 3 bases, with 18 bases sitting between them. The DNA read from the CDR3 is TGTGCCAGCTCACCACGGGAGGTTCGGGGGAGGGACACTGAA. As protein: CASSPREVRGRDTE. The full CDR3 sequence reads CASSPREVRGRDTEAFF.

On this clone: The read ends 3 residues shy of where the CDR3 ends; the end is completed using the germline J gene. This rearrangement joins TRBV7-2 to TRBJ2-2, with D possibly being TRBD1 (5 bases). Germline values: CDR1 SGHTA, CDR2 FQGNSA. This CDR3 spans 15 amino acids. CDR3 bases read: TGTGCCAGCAGCTCAAGCCGACAGCCTAATGAAAAG. Amino acid sequence: CASSSSRQPNEK. The whole CDR3 protein is CASSSSRQPNEKLFF.

Worth noting for this clone: Read coverage stops 3 residues before the CDR3 terminus; the germline J gene supplies the remainder. The rearrangement links TRBV19 to TRBJ2-3; D may be TRBD1 (6 bases). The CDR3 is made up of 16 amino acids. CDR1 is LNHDA, CDR2 SQIVND, per germline (reference sequence). Incomplete CDR3 DNA: TGTGCCAGTAGGAACCGGGCCCAGGGGTCAGAACAGCCG. This sequence encodes CASRNRAQGSEQP. The CDR3, in full, reads CASRNRAQGSEQPQYF.

On this clone: Read data end 3 residues before the CDR3 end; the end is taken from the germline J gene. The chain recombines TRBV30 with TRBJ2-3, with 9 bases identical to TRBD1. The V gene's germline CDR1 is GTSNPN and CDR2 SVGIG (reference sequence). The CDR3 totals 13 residues. The CDR3 bases that were read are TGTGCCTGGAGCCTAGGACAGGGGAGGACG. Its translation: CAWSLGQGRT. The complete CDR3 sequence is CAWSLGQGRTQYF.